The present T cell receptor beta chain was sequenced within a study of identical twins (dated by TCRdb to 2016 to 2018). For the study in its entirety: To test whether fetal clonotypes persist, the study used deep sequencing on TCR alpha and beta repertoires from monozygotic twins, unrelated adults of various ages, and cord blood. Replicate twin experiments were performed at different times using different library preparation protocols to rule out contamination.

From the germline V gene, CDR1 is SGHRS and CDR2 is YFSETQ. The CDR3, from cysteine to phenylalanine, totals 15 residues. Left in the record is the CDR3 DNA by itself, 45 bases read in frame from the first base. V and J lose 5 bases and 4 bases, and a span of 18 bases separates them. Beyond this particular receptor, the publication reports: Abundant cord blood beta clonotypes had fewer insertions, young adult naive repertoires showed a similar but weaker trend, and memory repertoires showed no such trend. The excess sharing between twins in beta out-of-frame sequences was weaker because fewer shared sequences reduced the signal-to-noise ratio. Invariant T cells such as MAIT and iNKT could partly confound zero-insertion analyses, though diverse VJ usage argued against this for most clonotypes. Conclusions relied on cross-sectional statistical analysis, since the same donors could not be followed over many years. Out-of-frame TCR alpha sequences shared between twins showed an excess of low generation-probability sequences compared with coincidental sharing between unrelated individuals. In monozygotic twins, recombination models systematically underestimated out-of-frame TCR alpha sharing, but the models matched the sharing seen between unrelated individuals.

The library relied on 5' RACE. TCRdb records Illumina HiSeq 2000 as the sequencer. Template switching introduced a universal primer binding site; the final cDNA contained a unique molecular identifier, enabling accurate counting of TCR cDNA molecules. Specific primers in the conserved constant-segment region were used to synthesize first-strand cDNA for the TCR alpha and beta chains. To control for contamination, each cDNA library was double barcoded with a SMART-Mk sample barcode plus Illumina barcodes. TruSeq adapter sequences along with Illumina sample barcodes were introduced in two successive PCR steps. The Illumina HiSeq platform was used with custom primers to sequence TCR alpha and beta cDNA libraries. The original pipeline was this. Unique molecular identifiers were extracted from raw reads with MiGEC, and CDR3 positions were determined with MiXCR. For each individual, recombination models were inferred using an EM algorithm with the repgenHMM and IGoR tools. Shared clonotype analysis was performed with the tcR package in R, normalizing sharing by the product of cloneset sizes. To study raw recombination free of thymic and clonal selection effects, out-of-frame nonproductive sequences were analyzed. Clones were called with MiXCR by TCRdb after fastp trimmed the public reads at Q25, and only in-frame beta chains were retained. Every CDR3 protein is listed once, alongside the most common genes and DNA of its rows. The V and J calls, along with clone size, are taken from TCRdb and not from the paper's own processing. The sample has 300,000 to 350,000 distinct CDR3 sequences on record, roughly an eighth of them singletons. The top ten clones comprise just over 7% of the sample.

The table lists this clonotype with a few counts. Its antigen is unknown. The sample holds no much larger clone one base away, and base qualities are not on file. All donors were healthy Caucasians. The twin cohort comprised three pairs of female monozygotic twins, all aged about 18 to 29 years. Positive isolation kits from Invitrogen were used to isolate CD4+ and CD8+ T cell populations. The same data also went into a second study, on yellow fever vaccine responses in identical twins. As the second publication notes: According to the authors, the vaccine-induced T cell response in identical twins seemed to be partly convergent and partly specific to each individual. Focusing on identical twins, the study followed the T cell clones that responded to the vaccine, and did so with precision.

The V and J segments used are TRBV5-1 and TRBJ2-5; TRBD2 is a weak D gene call, 5 bases matching. This TCR was recovered from a woman between 18 and 29 years old in good health. Sequencing was performed on CD8+ T cells sorted from blood. The CDR3 region reads CASSLDYPGGETQYF. The DNA is TGCGCCAGCAGTCTCGACTACCCCGGCGGAGAGACCCAGTACTTC.